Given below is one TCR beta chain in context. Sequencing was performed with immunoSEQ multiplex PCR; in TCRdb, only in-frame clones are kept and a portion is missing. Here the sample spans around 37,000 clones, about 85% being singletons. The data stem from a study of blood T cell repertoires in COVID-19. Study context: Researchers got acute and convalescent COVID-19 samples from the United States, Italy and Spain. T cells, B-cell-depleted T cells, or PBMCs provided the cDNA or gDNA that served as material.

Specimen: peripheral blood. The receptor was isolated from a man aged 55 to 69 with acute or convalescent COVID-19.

In DNA form, the CDR3 reads TGTGCCAGCAGTCTGGTAAGGGGGGGTGCCGAGCAGTTCTTC. This gives the protein CASSLVRGGAEQFF. V usage is TRBV6-5 and J usage is TRBJ2-1; TRBD2 might be the D (7 bases). The CDR3 runs to 14 residues. Germline V gene lookup returns CDR1 MNHEY and CDR2 SVGAGI. Trimming left V 5 bases short and J 10 bases short, with 18 bases between.